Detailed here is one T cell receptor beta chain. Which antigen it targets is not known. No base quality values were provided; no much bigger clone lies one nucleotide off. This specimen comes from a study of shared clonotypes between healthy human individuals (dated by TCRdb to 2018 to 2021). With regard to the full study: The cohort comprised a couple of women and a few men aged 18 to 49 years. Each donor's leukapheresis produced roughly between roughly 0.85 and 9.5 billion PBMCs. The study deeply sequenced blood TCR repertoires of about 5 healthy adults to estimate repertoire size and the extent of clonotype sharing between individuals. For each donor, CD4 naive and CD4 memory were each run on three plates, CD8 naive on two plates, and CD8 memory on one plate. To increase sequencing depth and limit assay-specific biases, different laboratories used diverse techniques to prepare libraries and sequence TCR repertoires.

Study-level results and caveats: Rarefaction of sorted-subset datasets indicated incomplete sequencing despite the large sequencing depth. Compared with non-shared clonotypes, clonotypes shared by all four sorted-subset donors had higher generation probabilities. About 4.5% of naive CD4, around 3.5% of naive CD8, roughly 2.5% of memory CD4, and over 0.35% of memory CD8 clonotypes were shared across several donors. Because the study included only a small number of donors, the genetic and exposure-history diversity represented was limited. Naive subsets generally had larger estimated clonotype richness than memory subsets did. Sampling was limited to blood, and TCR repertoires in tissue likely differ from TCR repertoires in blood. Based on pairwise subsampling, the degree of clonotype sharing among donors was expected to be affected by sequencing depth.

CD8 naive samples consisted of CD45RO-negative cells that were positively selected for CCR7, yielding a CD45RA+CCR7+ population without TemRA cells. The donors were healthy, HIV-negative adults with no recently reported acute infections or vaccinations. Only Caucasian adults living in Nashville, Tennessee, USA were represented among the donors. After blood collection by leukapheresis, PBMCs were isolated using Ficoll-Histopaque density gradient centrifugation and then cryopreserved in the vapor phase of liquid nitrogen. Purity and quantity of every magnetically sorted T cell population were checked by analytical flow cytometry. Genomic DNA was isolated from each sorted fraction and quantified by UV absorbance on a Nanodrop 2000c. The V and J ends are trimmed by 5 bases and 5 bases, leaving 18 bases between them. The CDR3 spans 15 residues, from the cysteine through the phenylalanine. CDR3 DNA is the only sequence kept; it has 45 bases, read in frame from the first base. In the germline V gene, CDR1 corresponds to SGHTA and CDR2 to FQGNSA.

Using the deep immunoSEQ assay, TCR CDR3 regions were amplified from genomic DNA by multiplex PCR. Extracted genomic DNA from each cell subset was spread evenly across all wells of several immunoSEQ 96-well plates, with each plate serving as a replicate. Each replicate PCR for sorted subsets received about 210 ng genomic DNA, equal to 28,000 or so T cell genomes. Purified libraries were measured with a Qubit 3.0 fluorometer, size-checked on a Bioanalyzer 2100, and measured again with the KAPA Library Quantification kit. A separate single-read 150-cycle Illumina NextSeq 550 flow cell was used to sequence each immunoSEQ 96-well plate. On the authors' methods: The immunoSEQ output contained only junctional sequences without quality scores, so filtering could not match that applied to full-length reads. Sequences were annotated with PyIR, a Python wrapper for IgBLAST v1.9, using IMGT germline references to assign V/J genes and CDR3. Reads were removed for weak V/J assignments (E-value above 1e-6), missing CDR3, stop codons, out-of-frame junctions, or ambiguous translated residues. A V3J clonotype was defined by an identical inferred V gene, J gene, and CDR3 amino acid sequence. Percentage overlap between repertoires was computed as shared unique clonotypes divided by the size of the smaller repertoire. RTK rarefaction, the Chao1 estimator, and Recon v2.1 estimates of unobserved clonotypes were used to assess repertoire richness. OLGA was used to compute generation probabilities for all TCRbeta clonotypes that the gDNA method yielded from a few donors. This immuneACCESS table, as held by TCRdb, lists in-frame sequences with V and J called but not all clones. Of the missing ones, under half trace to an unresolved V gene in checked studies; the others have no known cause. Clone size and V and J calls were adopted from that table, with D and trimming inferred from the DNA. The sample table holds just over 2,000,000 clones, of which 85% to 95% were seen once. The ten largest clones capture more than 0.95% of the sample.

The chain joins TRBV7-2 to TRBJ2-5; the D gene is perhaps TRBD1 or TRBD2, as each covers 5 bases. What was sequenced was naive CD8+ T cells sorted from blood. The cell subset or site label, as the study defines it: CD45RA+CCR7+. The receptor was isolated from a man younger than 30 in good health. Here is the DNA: TGTGCCAGCAGCGCACAACGGGACCAACGGGAGACCCAGTACTTC. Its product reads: CASSAQRDQRETQYF.